The 7 T cell receptor beta chains below all came from one sample that was sequenced in a study of blood T cell repertoires in COVID-19. Sequencing was performed with immunoSEQ multiplex PCR; in TCRdb, only in-frame clones are kept and a portion is missing. Seen here are 250,000 to 300,000 clones, roughly 85% observed once, and the top ten hold about 3%. Sequenced material: peripheral blood. The receptors originated from a woman in her twenties or thirties with active or convalescent COVID-19.

V usage is TRBV9 and J usage is TRBJ2-7, with 10 bases that match TRBD1. The CDR3 runs to 15 residues. Trimming at V came to 0 bases and at J to 5 bases, leaving 5 bases not matched to a gene. Germline lookup yields CDR1 SGDLS and CDR2 YYNGEE. CDR3 loop: CASSVGGQGFNEQYF. CDR3 coding DNA: TGTGCCAGCAGCGTAGGGGGACAGGGGTTCAACGAGCAGTACTTC.

The chain links TRBV7-6 to TRBJ2-3; possibly TRBD1 for D (6 bases). This CDR3 is built from 16 residues. Germline V gene sequence: CDR1 SGHVS, CDR2 FNYEAQ. Trimming removed 0 bases at V and 1 base at J, with 11 bases between. The CDR3 is CASSLAENRGTDTQYF. CDR3 bases: TGTGCCAGCAGCTTAGCGGAGAACAGGGGCACAGATACGCAGTATTTT.

The chain couples TRBV19 to TRBJ1-5; TRBD1 might be the D (5 bases). Germline CDR1 and CDR2: LNHDA and SQIVND (reference sequence). The CDR3 spans 14 residues. With 3 bases removed from V and 3 bases from J, the gap between germline ends came to 9 bases. This CDR3 reads CASSMGLNNQPQHF. The CDR3 DNA follows: TGTGCCAGTAGTATGGGACTGAACAATCAGCCCCAGCATTTT.

This clone showed up many times. This sequence joins TRBV19 and TRBJ2-7, with D perhaps matching TRBD2 (6 bases). The germline V and J ends were trimmed by 3 bases and 2 bases, with 8 bases remaining between them. The CDR3 runs to 13 residues. Looked up from germline, CDR1 is LNHDA and CDR2 is SQIVND (reference sequence). The CDR3 DNA reads as TGTGCCAGTAGTATCCGGGGGACCTACGAGCAGTACTTC. Residues: CASSIRGTYEQYF.

This chain joins TRBV19 and TRBJ2-7, with 15 bases lining up with TRBD2. Germline-derived CDR1 and CDR2 are LNHDA and SQIVND (reference sequence). This CDR3 contains 16 residues. Trimming removed 4 bases from V and 6 bases from J; junction bases left unmatched: 7. CDR3 nucleotides: TGTGCCAGTAGTAGCTCGGGACTAGCGGGGGGTATCGAGCAGTACTTC. The encoded protein is CASSSSGLAGGIEQYF. The full variable domain, rest sourced from reference TRBV19 and TRBJ2-7, is DGGITQSPKYLFRKEGQNVTLSCEQNLNHDAMYWYRQDPGQGLRLIYYSQIVNDFQKGDIAEGYSVSREKKESFPLTVTSAQKNPTAFYLCASSSSGLAGGIEQYFGPGTRLTVT.

The V gene is TRBV5-4, the J gene TRBJ2-7, with 11 bases fitting TRBD1. The CDR3 spans 15 residues. CDR1 and CDR2 from the germline V gene are SGHNT and YYREEE (reference sequence). V shed 1 base and J 6 bases; nucleotides not matched to a gene: 6. The CDR3 loop is CASSLKGQGESEQYF. The CDR3 DNA reads TGTGCCAGCAGCTTGAAGGGACAGGGGGAGAGCGAGCAGTACTTC.

The chain links TRBV18 to TRBJ2-3, with TRBD2 matching 8 bases. CDR3 length: 13 amino acids. V lost 4 bases, J lost 9 bases, and 6 bases stayed unmatched. Germline V gene sequence: CDR1 KGHSH, CDR2 LQKENI. DNA for the CDR3: TGTGCCAGCTCACAATCGGGAGGGGACACGCAGTATTTT. Protein: CASSQSGGDTQYF.